These 6 T cell receptor beta chains were all obtained from the same sample, sequenced in a study of blood T cell repertoires in COVID-19. Repertoires were generated with immunoSEQ multiplex PCR, while TCRdb's copy carries only in-frame clones and drops some. The data hold tens of thousands of clones, with about 80% observed a single time. The source material was peripheral blood. These receptors came from a woman aged 50 to 65 with acute or convalescent COVID-19.

The V and J genes are TRBV5-1 and TRBJ1-4, with TRBD1 matching over 7 bases. With 0 bases clipped from V and 7 bases from J, the junction kept 3 bases outside the gene matches. Germline V gene data show CDR1 as SGHRS and CDR2 as YFSETQ. This CDR3 region has 14 residues. The CDR3 reads CASSLARGSEKLFF. The CDR3 DNA reads TGCGCCAGCAGCTTGGCCAGGGGGAGTGAAAAACTGTTTTTT.

This clone was recorded a few times. The chain employs TRBV7-2 and TRBJ1-6, with a tentative D call TRBD1 (5 bases). The germline CDR1 and CDR2 sequences are SGHTA and FQGNSA. Trimming left V 7 bases short and J 7 bases short, with 11 bases between. The CDR3 length is 13 residues. The CDR3 sequence: CASNTQGNSPLHF. The CDR3 DNA sequence: TGTGCCAGCAACACCCAGGGAAATTCACCCCTCCACTTT.

V usage is TRBV7-6 and J usage is TRBJ2-2, with no clear D. From germline, CDR1 is SGHVS and CDR2 FNYEAQ. Trimming took 3 bases from V and 7 from J, leaving 15 bases between them. The CDR3 runs 15 residues. The CDR3 DNA follows: TGTGCCAGCAGCTTTGGCGGTGGCGGAAGCGGGGAGCTGTTTTTT. It translates to CASSFGGGGSGELFF.

This clone was found once. This chain's CDR3 is CASSLGSGAPTYQETQYF. Written as DNA, the CDR3 is TGTGCCAGCAGTTTGGGGAGCGGGGCGCCCACCTACCAAGAGACCCAGTACTTC. The chain combines TRBV28 with TRBJ2-5, with 7 nucleotides matching TRBD2. There are 18 residues in the CDR3. Germline trimming cut 3 bases from V and 0 bases from J; bases unmatched to any gene: 13. The germline gives CDR1 MDHEN, CDR2 SYDVKM.

This clone has only a few counts. The chain uses TRBV12-3 or TRBV12-4 and TRBJ2-5; 7 bases match TRBD1. Unmatched junction bases numbered 5, after V lost 6 bases and J lost 4 bases. There are 13 residues in the CDR3. CDR3: CASSPDRAETQYF. In DNA, the CDR3 is TGTGCCAGCAGCCCCGACAGGGCAGAGACCCAGTACTTC.

The sample holds one count of this clone. This chain uses TRBV6-2 or TRBV6-3 with TRBJ2-3; TRBD2 aligns across 12 bases. This CDR3 contains 18 residues. Germline V lookup: CDR1 MNHEY, CDR2 SVGEGT. The junction had 10 bases not matched to a gene; V was cut back by 4 bases and J by 2 bases. For the CDR3, the DNA is TGTGCCAGCAGTTCTAAGGGCCGACTAGCGGGGGTCACAGATACGCAGTATTTT. Its protein is CASSSKGRLAGVTDTQYF.